These 11 T cell receptor beta chains came from one sample sequenced in a study of blood T cells in healthy people across ages. Sample-barcoded 5' priming and a J-beta primer mix drove a second PCR of about 7 to 11 cycles. TCRdb reanalysed the 5' RACE reads using MiXCR and keeps one entry per CDR3 protein. The repertoire holds almost 1 million distinct CDR3 sequences, around 54% seen once, with 20% to 25% in the top ten. The sequenced material came from blood. Source of these receptors: a woman aged 55-69 years in good health.

In its sample, this clonotype was seen a few times. The chain employs TRBV7-2 and TRBJ2-7, with D possibly TRBD1 on 7 matching bases. Trimming took off 5 bases at V and 4 bases at J, with 24 bases between the two ends. Germline CDR1 is SGHTA and CDR2 is FQGNSA. This CDR3 spans 17 amino acids. CDR3 in DNA: TGTGCCAGCAGCCGTCCGGGGGCGCGACAGGGTCCTTACGAGCAGTACTTC. Its translation is CASSRPGARQGPYEQYF.

This clonotype was counted only a few times. The chain recombines TRBV12-3 or TRBV12-4 with TRBJ1-2; D is uncertain. Trimming left V 3 bases short and J 6 bases short, with 11 bases between. The CDR3 length is 13 residues. In DNA, the CDR3 is TGTGCCAGCAGTTTGTTAAGAGGGAATGGCTACACCTTC. It translates to CASSLLRGNGYTF.

The chain recombines TRBV24-1 with TRBJ2-3; D remains unclear. CDR3 length equals 14 residues. Per germline, CDR1 KGHDR and CDR2 SFDVKD. Trimming left V 5 bases short and J 5 bases short, with 13 bases between. CDR3 DNA: TGTGCCACCAGTGCGGTTGAAGGGCTAGATACGCAGTATTTT. Encoded protein: CATSAVEGLDTQYF.

This clonotype has just a few counts. The chain links TRBV5-4 to TRBJ2-3; D uncertain. Germline CDR1 SGHNT, CDR2 YYREEE (reference sequence). V lost 4 bases and J lost 2, with 8 bases in between. This CDR3 has 13 amino acids. The CDR3 nucleotides are TGTGCCAGCAGCACCGCATACACAGATACGCAGTATTTT. Amino acid sequence: CASSTAYTDTQYF.

This clonotype was picked up a small number of times. The J gene is TRBJ1-6, the V gene TRBV28; tentative D call: TRBD1 (6 bases). The germline V gene encodes CDR1 MDHEN and CDR2 SYDVKM. V lost 5 bases and J 9 bases, leaving 17 bases between the germline ends. This CDR3 spans 15 amino acids. Written as DNA, the CDR3 is TGTGCCAGCAGTCCACCCACGGGGGCCGGTTCACCCCTCCACTTT. Translation gives CASSPPTGAGSPLHF.

This clonotype was seen many times. This chain connects TRBV9 to TRBJ2-6; D unresolved. Trimming took off 0 bases at V and 3 bases at J, with 10 bases between the two ends. This CDR3 contains 16 residues. Germline values: CDR1 SGDLS, CDR2 YYNGEE. The CDR3 nucleotides are TGTGCCAGCAGCGTAGTCTCGTCAGGTGGGGCCAACGTCCTGACTTTC. Its protein is CASSVVSSGGANVLTF.

The rearrangement uses TRBV7-6 and TRBJ2-4; D perhaps matches TRBD2 (6 bases). The CDR3 sequence is 13 residues long. CDR1 and CDR2 from the germline V gene are SGHVS and FNYEAQ. Between the trimmed V and J ends, which lost 5 bases and 13 bases, there was a span of 18 bases. The CDR3: CASSPLSSGEQYF. The CDR3 coding sequence is TGTGCCAGCAGCCCACTCAGTTCGGGGGAGCAGTACTTC.

The chain is built from TRBV5-5 and TRBJ2-7, with D perhaps TRBD1 or TRBD2 (6 bases each). The CDR3 spans 14 residues. CDR1 SGHKS and CDR2 YYEKEE come from the germline V gene (reference sequence). V was trimmed by 8 bases and J by 2 bases, leaving 17 bases between them. CDR3 residues: CARDYRDTTYEQYF. The CDR3, as DNA: TGTGCCAGGGACTACCGGGACACCACCTACGAGCAGTACTTC.

In this sample, this clonotype turned up a few times. The genes are TRBV12-3 or TRBV12-4 and TRBJ2-7, with D unresolved. The CDR3 is 16 amino acids. Trimming removed 6 bases from V and 4 bases from J, with 22 bases in between. The CDR3, as DNA: TGTGCCAGCAGCCCGAAACTCGTGCAGGTAGAATACGAGCAGTACTTC. Its protein product is CASSPKLVQVEYEQYF.

The chain combines TRBV20-1 with TRBJ1-5, with TRBD1 as a possible D gene (6 bases). The germline V gene encodes CDR1 DFQATT and CDR2 SNEGSKA (reference sequence). Trimming removed 2 bases at V and 2 bases at J, with 13 bases between. The CDR3 runs 15 residues. CDR3 nucleotide sequence: TGCAGTGCTAGATGGGGGGGCCTGGGCAATCAGCCCCAGCATTTT. Amino acids: CSARWGGLGNQPQHF.

The genes are TRBV20-1 and TRBJ2-3; no definite D call. V lost 6 bases, J lost 2 bases, and 15 bases lay in between. Germline V gene data show CDR1 as DFQATT and CDR2 as SNEGSKA (reference sequence). CDR3 length: 14 amino acids. CDR3 nucleotides: TGCAGTGCCCCCCGACTCCTGGCCACAGATACGCAGTATTTT. Amino acid sequence: CSAPRLLATDTQYF.